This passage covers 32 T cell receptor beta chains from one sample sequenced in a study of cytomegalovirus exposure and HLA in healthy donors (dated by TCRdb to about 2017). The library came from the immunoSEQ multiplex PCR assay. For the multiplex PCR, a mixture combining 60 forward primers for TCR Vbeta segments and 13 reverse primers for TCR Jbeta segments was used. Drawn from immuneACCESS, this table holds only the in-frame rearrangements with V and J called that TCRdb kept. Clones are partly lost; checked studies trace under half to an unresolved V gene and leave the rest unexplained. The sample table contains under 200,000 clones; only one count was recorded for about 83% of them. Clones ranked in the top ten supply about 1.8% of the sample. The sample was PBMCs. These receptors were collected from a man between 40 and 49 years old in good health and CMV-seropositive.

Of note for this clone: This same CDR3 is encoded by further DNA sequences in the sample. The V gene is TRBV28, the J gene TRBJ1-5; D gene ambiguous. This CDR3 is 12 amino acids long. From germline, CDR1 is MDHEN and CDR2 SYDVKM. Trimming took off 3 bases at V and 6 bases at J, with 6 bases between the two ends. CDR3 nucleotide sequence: TGTGCCAGCAGTTTTTCCGGTCAGCCCCAGCATTTT. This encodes CASSFSGQPQHF.

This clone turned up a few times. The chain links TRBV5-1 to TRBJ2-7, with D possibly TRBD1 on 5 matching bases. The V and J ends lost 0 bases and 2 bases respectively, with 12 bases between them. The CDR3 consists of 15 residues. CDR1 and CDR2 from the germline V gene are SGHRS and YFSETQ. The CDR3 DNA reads TGCGCCAGCAGCTTGGCCCAGTCCAGGGCCTACGAGCAGTACTTC. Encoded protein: CASSLAQSRAYEQYF.

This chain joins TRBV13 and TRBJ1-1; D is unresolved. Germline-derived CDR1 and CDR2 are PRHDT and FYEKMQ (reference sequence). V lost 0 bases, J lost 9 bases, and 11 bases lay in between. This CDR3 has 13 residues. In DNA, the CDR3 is TGTGCCAGCAGCTTAGGCCGGGTCCCCAAAGCTTTCTTT. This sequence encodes CASSLGRVPKAFF.

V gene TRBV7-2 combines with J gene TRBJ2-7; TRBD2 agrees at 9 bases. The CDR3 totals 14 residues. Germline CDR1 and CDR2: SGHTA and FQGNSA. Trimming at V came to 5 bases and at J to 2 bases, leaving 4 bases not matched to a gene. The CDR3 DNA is TGTGCCAGCAGCCAGACTAGCGGACCCTACGAGCAGTACTTC. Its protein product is CASSQTSGPYEQYF.

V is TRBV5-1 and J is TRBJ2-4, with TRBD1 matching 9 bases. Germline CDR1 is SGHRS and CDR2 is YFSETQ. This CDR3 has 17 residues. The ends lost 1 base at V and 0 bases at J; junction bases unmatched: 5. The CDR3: CASSLTGGGGAKNIQYF. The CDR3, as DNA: TGCGCCAGCAGCTTGACAGGGGGCGGGGGAGCCAAAAACATTCAGTACTTC.

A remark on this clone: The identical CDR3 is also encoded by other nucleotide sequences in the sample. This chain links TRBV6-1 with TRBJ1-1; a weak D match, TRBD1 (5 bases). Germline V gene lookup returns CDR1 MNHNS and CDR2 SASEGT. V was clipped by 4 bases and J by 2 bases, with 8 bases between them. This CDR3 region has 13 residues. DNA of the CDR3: TGTGCCAGCAGTGGACAGCTAAACACTGAAGCTTTCTTT. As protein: CASSGQLNTEAFF.

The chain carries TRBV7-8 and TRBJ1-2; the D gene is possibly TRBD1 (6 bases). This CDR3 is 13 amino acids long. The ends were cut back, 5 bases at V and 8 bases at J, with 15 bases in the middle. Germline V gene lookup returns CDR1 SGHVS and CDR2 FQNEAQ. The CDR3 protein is CASSPRAGEGYTF. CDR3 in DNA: TGTGCCAGCAGCCCCAGGGCAGGGGAAGGCTACACCTTC.

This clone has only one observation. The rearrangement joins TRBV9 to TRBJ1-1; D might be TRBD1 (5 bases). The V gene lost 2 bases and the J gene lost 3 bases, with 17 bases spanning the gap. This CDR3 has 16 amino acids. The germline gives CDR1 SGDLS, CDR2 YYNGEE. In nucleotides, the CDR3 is TGTGCCAGCAGCGTGTCCCCCGGGGGAGCTTACACTGAAGCTTTCTTT. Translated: CASSVSPGGAYTEAFF.

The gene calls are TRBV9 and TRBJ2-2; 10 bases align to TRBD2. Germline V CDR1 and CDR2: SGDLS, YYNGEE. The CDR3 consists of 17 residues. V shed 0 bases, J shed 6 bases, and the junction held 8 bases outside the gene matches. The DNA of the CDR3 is TGTGCCAGCAGCGTAGCTTCGAGCGGGAGGGCGGCCGGGGAGCTGTTTTTT. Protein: CASSVASSGRAAGELFF.

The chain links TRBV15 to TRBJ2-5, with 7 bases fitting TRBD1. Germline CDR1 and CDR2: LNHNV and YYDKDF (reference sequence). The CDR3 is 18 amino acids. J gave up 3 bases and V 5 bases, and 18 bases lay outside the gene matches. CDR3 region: CATSFHRGGSRQEETQYF. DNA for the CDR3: TGTGCCACCAGCTTTCACAGGGGCGGGTCTAGACAGGAAGAGACCCAGTACTTC. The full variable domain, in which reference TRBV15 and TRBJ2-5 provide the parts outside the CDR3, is DAMVIQNPRYQVTQFGKPVTLSCSQTLNHNVMYWYQQKSSQAPKLLFHYYDKDFNNEADTPDNFQSRRPNTSFCFLDIRSPGLGDTAMYLCATSFHRGGSRQEETQYFGPGTRLLVL.

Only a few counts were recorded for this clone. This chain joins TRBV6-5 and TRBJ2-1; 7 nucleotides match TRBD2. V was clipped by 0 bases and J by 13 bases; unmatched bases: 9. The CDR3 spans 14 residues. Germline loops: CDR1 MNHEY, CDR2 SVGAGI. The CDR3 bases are TGTGCCAGCAGTTACTCGAGGCGGGAGCTTGACCAGTTCTTC. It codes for CASSYSRRELDQFF.

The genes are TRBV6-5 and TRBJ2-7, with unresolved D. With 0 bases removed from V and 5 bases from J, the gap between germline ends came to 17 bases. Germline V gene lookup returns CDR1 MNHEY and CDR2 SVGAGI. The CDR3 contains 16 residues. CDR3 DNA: TGTGCCAGCAGTTACTCGAGACAATTATCCGTCCACGAGCAGTACTTC. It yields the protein CASSYSRQLSVHEQYF.

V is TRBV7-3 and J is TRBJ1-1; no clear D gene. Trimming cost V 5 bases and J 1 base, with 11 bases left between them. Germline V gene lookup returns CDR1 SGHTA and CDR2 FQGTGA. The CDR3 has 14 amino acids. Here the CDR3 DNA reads TGTGCCAGCAGCCCAAAGGCAGGGAACACTGAAGCTTTCTTT. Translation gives CASSPKAGNTEAFF.

DNA for the CDR3: TGTGCCAGCTCACCACAGGGGCTAGCGGGTGAGGCCCAGTACTTC. Translated: CASSPQGLAGEAQYF. The gene calls are TRBV18 and TRBJ2-5; 8 nucleotides match TRBD2. Unmatched junction bases numbered 10, after V lost 1 base and J lost 9 bases. The CDR3 is 15 amino acids. CDR1 KGHSH and CDR2 LQKENI come from the germline V gene.

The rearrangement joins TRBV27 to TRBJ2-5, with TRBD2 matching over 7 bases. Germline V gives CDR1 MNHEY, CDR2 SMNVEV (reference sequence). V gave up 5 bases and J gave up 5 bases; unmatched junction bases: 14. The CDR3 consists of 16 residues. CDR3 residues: CASSPIGEGRWETQYF. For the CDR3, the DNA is TGTGCCAGCAGTCCGATCGGGGAGGGACGGTGGGAGACCCAGTACTTC.

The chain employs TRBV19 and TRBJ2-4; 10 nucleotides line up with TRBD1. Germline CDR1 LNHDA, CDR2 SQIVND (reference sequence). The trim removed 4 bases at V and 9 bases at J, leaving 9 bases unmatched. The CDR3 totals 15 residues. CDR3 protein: CASSTGTGVPSIQYF. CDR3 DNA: TGTGCCAGTAGTACCGGGACAGGGGTGCCTTCCATTCAGTACTTC.

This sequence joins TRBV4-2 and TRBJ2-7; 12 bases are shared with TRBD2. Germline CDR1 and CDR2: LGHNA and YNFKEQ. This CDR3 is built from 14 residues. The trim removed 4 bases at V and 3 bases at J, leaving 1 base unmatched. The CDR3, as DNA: TGTGCCAGCAGCCGGGGACTAGCGGGCTACGAGCAGTACTTC. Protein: CASSRGLAGYEQYF.

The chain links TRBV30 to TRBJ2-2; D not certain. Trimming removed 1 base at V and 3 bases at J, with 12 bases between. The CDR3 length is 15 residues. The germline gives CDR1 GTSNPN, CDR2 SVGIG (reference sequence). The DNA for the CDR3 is TGTGCCTGGAGTGATATCCGGCGGTACACCGGGGAGCTGTTTTTT. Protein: CAWSDIRRYTGELFF.

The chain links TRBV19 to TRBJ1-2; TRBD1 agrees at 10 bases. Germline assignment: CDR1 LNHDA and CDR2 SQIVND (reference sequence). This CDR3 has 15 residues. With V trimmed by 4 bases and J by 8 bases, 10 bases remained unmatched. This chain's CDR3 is CASSRPGQGFYGYTF. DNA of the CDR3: TGTGCCAGTAGTAGACCGGGACAGGGGTTTTACGGCTACACCTTC.

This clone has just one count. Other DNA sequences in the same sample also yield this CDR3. In DNA, the CDR3 is TGTGCCAGCAGGCGTAGCGGGAGCTCCTACAATGAGCAGTTCTTC. It encodes CASRRSGSSYNEQFF. This sequence joins TRBV7-6 and TRBJ2-1; 9 bases agree with TRBD2. The germline V gene has CDR1 SGHVS and CDR2 FNYEAQ. The CDR3 is made up of 15 amino acids. With V trimmed by 6 bases and J by 0 bases, 3 bases remained unmatched.

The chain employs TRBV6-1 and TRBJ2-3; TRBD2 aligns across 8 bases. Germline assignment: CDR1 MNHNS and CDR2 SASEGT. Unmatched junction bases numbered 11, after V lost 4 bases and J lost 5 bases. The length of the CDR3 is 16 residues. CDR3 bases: TGTGCCAGCAGTGGGCCCCGAGCGGGGGCTGGAGATACGCAGTATTTT. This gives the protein CASSGPRAGAGDTQYF.

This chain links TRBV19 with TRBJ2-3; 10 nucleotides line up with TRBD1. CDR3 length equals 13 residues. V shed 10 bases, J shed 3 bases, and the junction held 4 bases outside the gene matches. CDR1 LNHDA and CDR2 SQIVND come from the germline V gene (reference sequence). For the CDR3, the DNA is TGTGCCACCAGGACAGGGGGTACAGATACGCAGTATTTT. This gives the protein CATRTGGTDTQYF.

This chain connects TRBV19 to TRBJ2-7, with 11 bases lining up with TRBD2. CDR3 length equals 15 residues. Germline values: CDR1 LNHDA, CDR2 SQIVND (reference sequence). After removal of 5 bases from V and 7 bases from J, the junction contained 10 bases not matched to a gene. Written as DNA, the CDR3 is TGTGCCAGTAGTTCAATAGCGGGAGGGCCGAAGGAGCAGTACTTC. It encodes CASSSIAGGPKEQYF.

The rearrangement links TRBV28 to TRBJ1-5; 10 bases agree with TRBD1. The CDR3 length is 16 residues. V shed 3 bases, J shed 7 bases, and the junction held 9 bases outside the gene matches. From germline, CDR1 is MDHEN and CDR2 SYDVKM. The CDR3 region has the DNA TGTGCCAGCAGTTTGGACAGGGGGGGATCGGGGCAGCCCCAGCATTTT. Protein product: CASSLDRGGSGQPQHF.

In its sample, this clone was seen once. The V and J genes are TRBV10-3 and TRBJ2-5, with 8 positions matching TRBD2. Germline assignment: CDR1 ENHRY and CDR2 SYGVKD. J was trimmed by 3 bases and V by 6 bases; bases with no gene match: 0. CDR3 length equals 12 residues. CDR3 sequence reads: CAISGGEETQYF. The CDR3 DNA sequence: TGTGCCATCAGCGGGGGGGAAGAGACCCAGTACTTC.

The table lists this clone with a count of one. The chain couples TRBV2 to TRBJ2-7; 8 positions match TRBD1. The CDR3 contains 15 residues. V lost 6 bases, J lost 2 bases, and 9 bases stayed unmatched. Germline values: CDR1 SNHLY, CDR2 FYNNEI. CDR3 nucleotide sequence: TGTGCCAGCAGCGACGATATGACAGGGGCCTACGAGCAGTACTTC. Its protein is CASSDDMTGAYEQYF.

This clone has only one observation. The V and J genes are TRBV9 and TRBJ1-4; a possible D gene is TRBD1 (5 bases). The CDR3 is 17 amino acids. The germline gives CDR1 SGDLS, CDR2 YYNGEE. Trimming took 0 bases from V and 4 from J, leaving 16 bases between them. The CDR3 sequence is CASSVAPLGGVNEKLFF. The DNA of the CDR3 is TGTGCCAGCAGCGTAGCTCCCCTCGGGGGGGTTAATGAAAAACTGTTTTTT.

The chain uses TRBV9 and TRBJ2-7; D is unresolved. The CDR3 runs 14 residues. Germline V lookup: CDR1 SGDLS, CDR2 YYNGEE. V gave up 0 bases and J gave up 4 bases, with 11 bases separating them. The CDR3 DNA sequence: TGTGCCAGCAGCGTAGGTATCAGTTTGTACGAGCAGTACTTC. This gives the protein CASSVGISLYEQYF.

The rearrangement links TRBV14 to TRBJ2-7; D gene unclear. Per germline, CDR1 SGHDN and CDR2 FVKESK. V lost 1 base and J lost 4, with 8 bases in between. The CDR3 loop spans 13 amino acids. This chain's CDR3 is CASSQVRGYEQYF. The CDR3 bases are TGTGCCAGCAGCCAAGTGCGAGGTTACGAGCAGTACTTC.

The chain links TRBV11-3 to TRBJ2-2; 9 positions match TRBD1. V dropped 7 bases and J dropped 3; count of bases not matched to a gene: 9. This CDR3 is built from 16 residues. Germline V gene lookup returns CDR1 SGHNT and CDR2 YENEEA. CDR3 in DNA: TGTGCCAGCAACCGCCGGGACAGGGCTGACACCGGGGAGCTGTTTTTT. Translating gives CASNRRDRADTGELFF.

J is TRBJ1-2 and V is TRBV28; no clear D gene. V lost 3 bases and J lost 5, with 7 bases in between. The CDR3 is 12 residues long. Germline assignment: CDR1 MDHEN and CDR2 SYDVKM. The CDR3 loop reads CASSFEDYGYTF. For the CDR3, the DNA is TGTGCCAGCAGTTTCGAGGATTATGGCTACACCTTC.

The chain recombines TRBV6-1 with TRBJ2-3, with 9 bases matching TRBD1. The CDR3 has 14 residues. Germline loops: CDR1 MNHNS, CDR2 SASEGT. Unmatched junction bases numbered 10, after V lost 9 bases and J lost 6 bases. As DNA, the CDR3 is TGTGCCAGGAGCACGACAGGGGGGCGGGATACGCAGTATTTT. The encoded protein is CARSTTGGRDTQYF.